This is a list of T cell receptor beta chains from one sample in a study of vaccination effects on CD4 cells after COVID-19. Their antigens remain unidentified. TCRdb keeps only in-frame clones here, not all; method: immunoSEQ multiplex PCR. The top ten hold roughly 9.4% of the sample, which has 40,000 to 60,000 clones, around 70% seen once. The sequencing here drew on CD4+ T cells from PBMCs cultured without peptide, taken before COVID-19 vaccination. The receptors were sampled from a human donor who had a prior SARS-CoV-2 infection. The CDR3 runs from the conserved cysteine through the conserved F or W. Each record gives: V gene, D gene, clone size, J gene, CDR3 DNA, CDR3 protein. D genes are given only for firm matches. Expanded clones get a size class; other rows say once, few or many, or leave the size out.

TRBV7-6	-	-	TRBJ2-5	TGTGCCAGCAGCTTAGAACCCCCCCCCATTACAGGGATACAAGAGACCCAGTACTTC	CASSLEPPPITGIQETQYF
TRBV19	TRBD1	few	TRBJ1-5	TGTGCCAGTAGTAGCGACAGGGTCTTGGGCAATCAGCCCCAGCATTTT	CASSSDRVLGNQPQHF
TRBV28	-	-	TRBJ1-4	TGTGCCAGCAGCACAACTAATGAAAAACTGTTTTTT	CASSTTNEKLFF
TRBV9	-	-	TRBJ2-3	TGTGCCAGCAGCGGAAGAATAACTAGCACAGATACGCAGTATTTT	CASSGRITSTDTQYF
TRBV29-1	-	once	TRBJ2-5	TGCAGCGTTGGGGTAGACCAAGAGACCCAGTACTTC	CSVGVDQETQYF
TRBV2	-	-	TRBJ2-1	TGTGCCAGCAGTGGAATAGACTCAATCAATGAGCAGTTCTTC	CASSGIDSINEQFF
TRBV4-1	-	-	TRBJ2-5	TGCGCCAGCAGCCGGGTCAAGCCCCCAGGGGAGACCCAGTACTTC	CASSRVKPPGETQYF
TRBV28	-	-	TRBJ2-6	TGTGCCAGCAGTTTCTCCAGCTCTGGGGCCAACGTCCTGACTTTC	CASSFSSSGANVLTF
TRBV10-3	-	-	TRBJ2-5	TGTGCCATCAGTGAGCGGGAACAAGAGACCCAGTACTTC	CAISEREQETQYF
TRBV3-1/TRBV3-2	-	few	TRBJ2-2	TGTGCCAGCAGCAATCCAACAGAAACCGGGGAGCTGTTTTTT	CASSNPTETGELFF
TRBV6-1	-	few	TRBJ2-1	TGTGCCAGCAGTGAAGGGAACTGGGCCTACAATGAGCAGTTCTTC	CASSEGNWAYNEQFF
TRBV7-9	TRBD1	-	TRBJ1-6	TGTGCCAGCAGCGTCCGGACAGGAGGAAAGAATTCACCCCTCCACTTT	CASSVRTGGKNSPLHF
TRBV6-4	-	once	TRBJ2-7	TGTGCCAGCAGTGACTCGACGGGTTCCGAGCAGTACTTC	CASSDSTGSEQYF
TRBV2	TRBD2	-	TRBJ2-1	TGTGCCAGCAGTTTAGCGGGGGGGCCCTACAATGAGCAGTTCTTC	CASSLAGGPYNEQFF
TRBV2	-	-	TRBJ2-3	TGTGCCAGCACCGACCGGACAGATACGCAGTATTTT	CASTDRTDTQYF
TRBV4-2	-	-	TRBJ2-6	TGTGCCAGCAGCCAAGGGAACTCTGGGGCCAACGTCCTGACTTTC	CASSQGNSGANVLTF
TRBV6-1	-	-	TRBJ1-5	TGTGCCAGCAGTGAATCCTACCCTGGACGGGACAATCAGCCCCAGCATTTT	CASSESYPGRDNQPQHF
TRBV14	-	few	TRBJ2-3	TGTGCCAGCAGCCAAACCGGAGGGGGACGACGAACAGATACGCAGTATTTT	CASSQTGGGRRTDTQYF
TRBV6-1	TRBD2	-	TRBJ2-1	TGTGCCAGCAGTGAAAGGCGGGAGAGGGATGAGCAGTTCTTC	CASSERRERDEQFF
TRBV7-3	TRBD2	-	TRBJ2-3	TGTGCCAGCAGCTTACGTTCACTAGCGGGAGGCGCGGATACGCAGTATTTT	CASSLRSLAGGADTQYF
TRBV5-8	-	-	TRBJ1-2	TGTGCCAGCAGCTTGGTGACACGTCCGGCGTATGGCTACACCTTC	CASSLVTRPAYGYTF
TRBV11-1	TRBD1	-	TRBJ2-5	TGTGCCAGCAGCCCGCGGACAGGGCAAGAGACCCAGTACTTC	CASSPRTGQETQYF
TRBV19	-	-	TRBJ2-6	TGTGCCAGTAGTATACAGGGTGCTGGGGCCAACGTCCTGACTTTC	CASSIQGAGANVLTF
TRBV10-3	-	-	TRBJ1-1	TGTGCCATCAGGGAGCGGCTCATCACTGAAGCTTTCTTT	CAIRERLITEAFF